Presented here are 18 T cell receptor beta chains from one specimen sequenced in a study of cytomegalovirus exposure and HLA in healthy donors. The PCR made use of 60 Vbeta and 13 Jbeta primers. Using immunoSEQ multiplex PCR, the repertoire was profiled, and TCRdb retains in-frame clones only, with some absent. The sample has about 190,000 clones, around 67% seen once. Sequencing used PBMCs. These receptors were collected from a young woman in good health and CMV-seropositive.

The chain is built from TRBV13 and TRBJ2-7; maybe TRBD2 (5 bases). The germline V gene has CDR1 PRHDT and CDR2 FYEKMQ (reference sequence). The V end lost 5 bases, the J end lost 5 bases, and 10 bases lay between the germline ends. The CDR3 is 12 residues long. Written as DNA, the CDR3 is TGTGCCAGCAGCCCCCCCGGGAACGAGCAGTACTTC. Translated: CASSPPGNEQYF. The variable domain in full, with the rest retrieved from reference TRBV13 and TRBJ2-7, is AAGVIQSPRHLIKEKRETATLKCYPIPRHDTVYWYQQGPGQDPQFLISFYEKMQSDKGSIPDRFSAQQFSDYHSELNMSSLELGDSALYFCASSPPGNEQYFGPGTRLTVT.

The CDR3 DNA reads as TGTGCCAGCAGTGAAAGGCGTCTAGCGGGAGGGCCTCGGGACAATGAGCAGTTCTTC. Its translation: CASSERRLAGGPRDNEQFF. The chain is built from TRBV2 and TRBJ2-1, with 12 bases identical to TRBD2. CDR1 is SNHLY, CDR2 FYNNEI, per germline. The V segment lost 2 bases and the J segment 5 bases; nucleotides outside the gene matches: 13. The CDR3 has 19 residues.

The chain has TRBV5-1 and TRBJ2-3; D remains ambiguous. From germline, CDR1 is SGHRS and CDR2 YFSETQ. The CDR3 sequence is 14 residues long. V was pared by 1 base and J by 2 bases, with 8 bases between. The CDR3 protein is CASSLTIPTDTQYF. In DNA form, the CDR3 reads TGCGCCAGCAGCTTGACTATCCCCACAGATACGCAGTATTTT.

The chain couples TRBV19 to TRBJ2-7; a possible D gene is TRBD2 (6 bases). V was clipped by 2 bases and J by 2 bases, with 16 bases between them. The CDR3 contains 16 residues. Germline V lookup: CDR1 LNHDA, CDR2 SQIVND (reference sequence). The CDR3 DNA is TGTGCCAGTAGTATAAGTGGGGACTCTTTTACCTACGAGCAGTACTTC. Translation: CASSISGDSFTYEQYF.

This clone came up once. This chain connects TRBV27 to TRBJ1-2; TRBD1 agrees at 7 bases. This CDR3 has 15 amino acids. Germline V gene data show CDR1 as MNHEY and CDR2 as SMNVEV (reference sequence). The V and J ends lost 5 bases and 1 base, in that order; junction bases with no gene match: 7. The CDR3 is CASSETGQNNYGYTF. The CDR3 DNA reads TGTGCCAGCAGTGAAACGGGACAGAATAACTATGGCTACACCTTC.

J is TRBJ2-7 and V is TRBV5-1, with TRBD2 identical over 8 bases. J gave up 9 bases and V 5 bases, and 7 bases lay outside the gene matches. The germline V gene encodes CDR1 SGHRS and CDR2 YFSETQ. The CDR3 contains 12 residues. As DNA, the CDR3 is TGCGCCAGCAGGAATAGCGGGACCGGGCAGTACTTC. Amino acid sequence: CASRNSGTGQYF. Full variable domain (missing parts from reference TRBV5-1 and TRBJ2-7): KAGVTQTPRYLIKTRGQQVTLSCSPISGHRSVSWYQQTPGQGLQFLFEYFSETQRNKGNFPGRFSGRQFSNSRSEMNVSTLELGDSALYLCASRNSGTGQYFGPGTRLTVT.

This clone occurred once. J is TRBJ2-7 and V is TRBV2, with TRBD2 identical over 7 bases. Germline lookup yields CDR1 SNHLY and CDR2 FYNNEI. Trimming at V came to 1 base and at J to 2 bases, leaving 5 bases not matched to a gene. This CDR3 contains 15 residues. The chain's CDR3 is CASSEGVGGAYEQYF. The CDR3 region has the DNA TGTGCCAGCAGTGAAGGGGTTGGGGGGGCCTACGAGCAGTACTTC.

The CDR3: CASSFPSSNQNTGELFF. CDR3 nucleotide sequence: TGTGCCAGCAGCTTCCCTTCGAGTAATCAGAACACCGGGGAGCTGTTTTTT. The rearrangement uses TRBV7-6 and TRBJ2-2; D uncertain. The CDR3 is 17 residues long. The V and J ends lost 3 bases and 1 base respectively, with 15 bases between them. CDR1 is SGHVS and CDR2 is FNYEAQ in the germline V gene. Full variable domain (missing parts from reference TRBV7-6 and TRBJ2-2): GAGVSQSPRYKVTKRGQDVALRCDPISGHVSLYWYRQALGQGPEFLTYFNYEAQQDKSGLPNDRFSAERPEGSISTLTIQRTEQRDSAMYRCASSFPSSNQNTGELFFGEGSRLTVL.

The CDR3 DNA is TGTGCAAGTCGCTTCACGGTCCAGGCCCTCACAGATACGCAGTATTTT. Translation gives CASRFTVQALTDTQYF. V and J are TRBV12-2 and TRBJ2-3; TRBD1 is taken as the D call from the table, unchecked against the DNA. TRBV12-2 is given as a pseudogene. The CDR3 sequence is 16 residues long.

The genes are TRBV5-4 and TRBJ1-3, with a possible D match to TRBD1 (5 bases). Germline-derived CDR1 and CDR2 are SGHNT and YYREEE (reference sequence). Trimming took 0 bases from V and 2 from J, leaving 12 bases between them. The CDR3 covers 16 residues. As DNA, the CDR3 is TGTGCCAGCAGCTTGGCGGGGGTTGCCCCTGGAAACACCATATATTTT. This encodes CASSLAGVAPGNTIYF.

The chain carries TRBV6-5 and TRBJ1-5; D uncertain. Germline V CDR1 and CDR2: MNHEY, SVGAGI. With 5 bases removed from V and 3 bases from J, the gap between germline ends came to 14 bases. The CDR3 extends over 15 amino acids. The CDR3 here is CASSLASAVNQPQHF. CDR3 sequence (DNA): TGTGCCAGCAGTCTAGCATCCGCGGTCAATCAGCCCCAGCATTTT.

The CDR3 sequence: CASSEFMTGELFF. CDR3 nucleotides: TGTGCCAGCAGTGAATTTATGACCGGGGAGCTGTTTTTT. J is TRBJ2-2 and V is TRBV2; no clear D gene. CDR3 length: 13 amino acids. V lost 2 bases, J lost 5 bases, and 6 bases lay in between. The germline V gene has CDR1 SNHLY and CDR2 FYNNEI.

V usage is TRBV2 and J usage is TRBJ2-7, with D perhaps matching TRBD2 (5 bases). The CDR3 is made up of 13 amino acids. The germline V gene encodes CDR1 SNHLY and CDR2 FYNNEI. Trimming took off 5 bases at V and 3 bases at J, with 11 bases between the two ends. CDR3 DNA: TGTGCCAGCAGTCAGGAGGCTCACTACGAGCAGTACTTC. Its protein product is CASSQEAHYEQYF.

J is TRBJ1-2 and V is TRBV28; a possible D gene is TRBD1 (6 bases). Per the germline V gene, CDR1 is MDHEN and CDR2 is SYDVKM. Between the trimmed V and J ends, which lost 10 bases and 4 bases, there was a span of 19 bases. The length of the CDR3 is 14 residues. CDR3 DNA sequence: TGTGCCACCCTCGCCCGGGGGGCTGGCTATGGCTACACCTTC. It encodes CATLARGAGYGYTF.

The chain links TRBV28 to TRBJ2-5; 9 bases match TRBD2. CDR1 and CDR2 (germline): MDHEN, SYDVKM. This CDR3 is built from 15 residues. The J segment lost 4 bases and the V segment lost 2 bases, leaving 5 bases of the junction unmatched. CDR3 coding DNA: TGTGCCAGCAGTTTAGGCGGGAGGGCCAGAGAGACCCAGTACTTC. It translates to CASSLGGRARETQYF.

V gene TRBV6-6 combines with J gene TRBJ2-7, with 9 bases identical to TRBD2. The germline gives CDR1 MNHNY, CDR2 SVGAGI (reference sequence). This CDR3 spans 14 amino acids. V lost 6 bases, J lost 3 bases, and 6 bases stayed unmatched. CDR3 region: CASRQRGVNYEQYF. DNA for the CDR3: TGTGCCAGCAGACAGCGGGGGGTAAACTACGAGCAGTACTTC.

The chain joins TRBV10-1 to TRBJ1-2; D possibly corresponds to TRBD1 (6 bases). Germline V lookup: CDR1 WNHNN, CDR2 SYGVQD (reference sequence). The CDR3 has 14 residues. Trimming cost V 8 bases and J 8 bases, with 21 bases left between them. CDR3 in amino acids: CASGPGGGSGGYTF. Here the CDR3 DNA reads TGCGCCAGCGGCCCGGGAGGGGGATCGGGGGGCTACACCTTC.

The gene calls are TRBV7-2 and TRBJ1-5; D possibly corresponds to TRBD1 (5 bases). Germline CDR1 SGHTA, CDR2 FQGNSA. CDR3 length: 15 amino acids. V dropped 5 bases and J dropped 1 base, with 12 bases sitting between them. The CDR3 protein is CASSRTRGSNQPQHF. DNA of the CDR3: TGTGCCAGCAGCCGCACGCGGGGCAGCAATCAGCCCCAGCATTTT.